A selection of T cell receptor beta chains follows, all from one sample in a study of CD8 T cells in ankylosing spondylitis. MiXCR, run by TCRdb on the 5' RACE reads, gives a single entry per CDR3 protein. The data contain approximately 210,000 distinct CDR3 sequences, 9.5% to 15% of them seen just once; the ten biggest clones take up approximately 16%. The sample was blood, either unsorted or a sorted T cell fraction (not recorded which). The receptors derive from a male donor with ankylosing spondylitis or in good health (not recorded which). Each CDR3 is given without its conserved first and last residue. Fields, in order: D gene, V gene, J gene, CDR3 protein. D genes are given only for firm matches.

D: -
V: TRBV5-6
J: TRBJ2-7
CDR3: ASSFYQSYEQY

D: -
V: TRBV7-9
J: TRBJ2-1
CDR3: ASRGTRDSYNEQF

D: -
V: TRBV18
J: TRBJ1-5
CDR3: ASSPDPNQPQH

D: TRBD1
V: TRBV28
J: TRBJ2-1
CDR3: ASSSPGQVYNEQF

D: -
V: TRBV6-1
J: TRBJ2-1
CDR3: ASSTDGGYNEQF

D: -
V: TRBV5-6
J: TRBJ2-4
CDR3: ASSLDRIVQY

D: TRBD2
V: TRBV7-6
J: TRBJ2-5
CDR3: ASSSVAGVETQY

D: -
V: TRBV25-1
J: TRBJ2-1
CDR3: VSRVGYNEQF

D: TRBD2
V: TRBV5-1
J: TRBJ2-7
CDR3: ASSAEAGTSGYEQY

D: -
V: TRBV12-3/TRBV12-4
J: TRBJ1-5
CDR3: ASSWTDSEHQPQH

D: TRBD2
V: TRBV2
J: TRBJ2-1
CDR3: ASSEASSSGFSYNEQF

D: TRBD2
V: TRBV27
J: TRBJ2-3
CDR3: ASSPLPTSGVTDTQY

D: -
V: TRBV30
J: TRBJ1-1
CDR3: AWSGFGLEAF

D: -
V: TRBV5-4
J: TRBJ1-1
CDR3: ASSDYTEAF

D: TRBD2
V: TRBV7-2
J: TRBJ2-7
CDR3: ASSLNSGGYEQY

D: TRBD1
V: TRBV6-5
J: TRBJ1-2
CDR3: ASSYPDREGWYGYT

D: -
V: TRBV5-6
J: TRBJ1-6
CDR3: ASSSSHRNLVDSPLH

D: -
V: TRBV27
J: TRBJ2-1
CDR3: ASSFYPGTPEQF